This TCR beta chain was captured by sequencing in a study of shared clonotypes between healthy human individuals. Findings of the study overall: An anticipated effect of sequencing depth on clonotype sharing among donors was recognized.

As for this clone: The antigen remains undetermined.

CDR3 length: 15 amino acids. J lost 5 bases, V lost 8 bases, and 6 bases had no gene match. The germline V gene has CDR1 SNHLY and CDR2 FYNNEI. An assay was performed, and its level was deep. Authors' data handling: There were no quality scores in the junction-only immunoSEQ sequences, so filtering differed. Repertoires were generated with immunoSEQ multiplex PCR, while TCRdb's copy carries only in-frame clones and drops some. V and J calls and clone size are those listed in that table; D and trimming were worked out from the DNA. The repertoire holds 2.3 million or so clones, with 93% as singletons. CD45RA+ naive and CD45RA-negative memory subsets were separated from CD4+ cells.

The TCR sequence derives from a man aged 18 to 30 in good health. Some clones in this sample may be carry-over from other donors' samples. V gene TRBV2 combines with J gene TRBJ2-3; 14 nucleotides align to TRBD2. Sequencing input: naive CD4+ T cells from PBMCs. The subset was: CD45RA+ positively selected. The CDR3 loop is CASSTSGRGKDTQYF. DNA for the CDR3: TGTGCCAGCTCGACTAGCGGGAGGGGGAAAGATACGCAGTATTTT.